These T cell receptor beta chains were read from a single sample in a study of cytomegalovirus exposure and HLA in healthy donors. Produced via immunoSEQ multiplex PCR; TCRdb's table is partial and in-frame only. The sample lists approximately 99,000 clones; approximately 81% were seen once. Material: PBMCs. The source is a male donor in good health and CMV-seropositive. The CDR3 runs from the conserved cysteine through the conserved F or W. The D gene is left open where the match is weak. Size is omitted from some rows. Given values are once, few, many or a class for expanded clones.

clone size,V gene,J gene,D gene,CDR3 protein,CDR3 DNA
-,TRBV30,TRBJ1-2,TRBD1,CAWSVGGRVFGYTF,TGTGCCTGGAGTGTAGGGGGCAGGGTCTTCGGCTACACCTTC
-,TRBV7-3,TRBJ1-2,-,CASSLGGNYGYTF,TGTGCCAGCAGCTTGGGGGGGAACTATGGCTACACCTTC
-,TRBV18,TRBJ2-5,TRBD2,CASSPPKRGALETQYF,TGTGCCAGCTCACCACCAAAGCGGGGGGCGTTAGAGACCCAGTACTTC
-,TRBV6-5,TRBJ2-7,TRBD1,CASSSGQGRSYEQYF,TGTGCCAGCAGTTCGGGACAGGGGCGCTCCTACGAGCAGTACTTC
-,TRBV5-1,TRBJ2-3,TRBD2,CASSLSGGTTDTQYF,TGCGCCAGCAGCTTGAGCGGGGGGACCACAGATACGCAGTATTTT
few,TRBV6-1,TRBJ1-1,TRBD1,CATYGRQGLTEAFF,TGTGCCACGTACGGGAGACAGGGCCTCACTGAAGCTTTCTTT
-,TRBV7-2,TRBJ2-3,TRBD1,CASSLAGGAGDTQYF,TGTGCCAGCAGCTTAGCAGGGGGCGCAGGAGATACGCAGTATTTT
-,TRBV7-9,TRBJ1-1,TRBD1,CASSFDRGGGTEAFF,TGTGCCAGCAGCTTCGACAGGGGCGGAGGCACTGAAGCTTTCTTT
-,TRBV7-6,TRBJ1-1,-,CASSSRPGVAGTEAFF,TGTGCCAGCAGCTCAAGACCAGGGGTCGCGGGCACTGAAGCTTTCTTT
-,TRBV30,TRBJ1-2,-,CAWSGETPGRGGYTF,TGTGCCTGGAGTGGCGAGACGCCGGGGAGGGGTGGCTACACCTTC
-,TRBV5-1,TRBJ2-3,-,CASSPEGTDTQYF,TGCGCCAGCAGCCCAGAGGGCACAGATACGCAGTATTTT
few,TRBV5-6,TRBJ1-2,TRBD1,CASRQGGNYGYTF,TGTGCCAGCAGGCAGGGGGGAAACTATGGCTACACCTTC
-,TRBV4-1,TRBJ1-1,-,CASSQGSTEAFF,TGCGCCAGCAGCCAAGGGAGCACTGAAGCTTTCTTT
-,TRBV5-4,TRBJ1-5,-,CASSLAGDGSNQPQHF,TGTGCCAGCAGCTTGGCAGGGGACGGGAGCAATCAGCCCCAGCATTTT
-,TRBV2,TRBJ2-6,TRBD1,CASSERDRVGANVLTF,TGTGCCAGCAGCGAACGGGACAGGGTTGGGGCCAACGTCCTGACTTTC
once,TRBV5-4,TRBJ1-1,-,CASSPPRGGAEAFF,TGTGCCAGCAGCCCACCCCGGGGGGGTGCTGAAGCTTTCTTT
-,TRBV6-1,TRBJ2-5,TRBD1,CASRPGQGVSETQYF,TGTGCCAGCAGGCCAGGACAGGGAGTGTCAGAGACCCAGTACTTC
-,TRBV21-1,TRBJ2-4,-,CASSKGKRLAKNIQYF,TGTGCCAGCAGCAAAGGAAAGCGGTTAGCCAAAAACATTCAGTACTTC
-,TRBV4-1,TRBJ2-2,-,CASSQGTRTNTGELFF,TGCGCCAGCAGCCAAGGGACACGTACTAACACCGGGGAGCTGTTTTTT
-,TRBV19,TRBJ1-5,-,CASSPTGGYQPQHF,TGTGCCAGCTCCCCCACGGGAGGTTATCAGCCCCAGCATTTT
few,TRBV6-5,TRBJ1-1,TRBD1,CASRDRGEAFF,TGTGCCAGCAGGGACAGGGGGGAAGCTTTCTTT
-,TRBV27,TRBJ1-5,-,CASSLGGGSNQPQHF,TGTGCCAGCAGTTTAGGGGGCGGAAGCAATCAGCCCCAGCATTTT
-,TRBV7-9,TRBJ1-5,TRBD1,CASSPGQLGPQHF,TGTGCCAGCAGCCCGGGACAGCTAGGGCCCCAGCATTTT
-,TRBV7-3,TRBJ1-2,TRBD1,CASSMTGNNYGYTF,TGTGCCAGCAGCATGACAGGGAATAACTATGGCTACACCTTC
-,TRBV19,TRBJ1-4,-,CATRRQGSNEKLFF,TGTGCCACTCGGCGGCAGGGGTCGAATGAAAAACTGTTTTTT
-,TRBV7-9,TRBJ1-1,-,CASSSTGRNTEAFF,TGTGCCAGCAGCTCGACCGGGAGGAACACTGAAGCTTTCTTT
-,TRBV27,TRBJ2-7,TRBD1,CASSRQGVPYEQYF,TGTGCCAGCAGTCGCCAGGGGGTCCCCTACGAGCAGTACTTC
-,TRBV25-1,TRBJ1-1,TRBD1,CASRQGRYTEAFF,TGTGCCAGCAGACAGGGGCGATACACTGAAGCTTTCTTT
-,TRBV5-4,TRBJ2-1,TRBD1,CASSPDRGGNEQFF,TGTGCCAGCAGCCCGGACAGGGGCGGCAATGAGCAGTTCTTC
-,TRBV4-2,TRBJ1-1,-,CASSPQIQNTEAFF,TGTGCCAGCAGCCCACAAATCCAAAACACTGAAGCTTTCTTT
-,TRBV29-1,TRBJ1-2,-,CSVEVARGYTF,TGCAGCGTTGAAGTCGCGAGGGGCTACACCTTC
-,TRBV29-1,TRBJ2-3,TRBD2,CSVTGTSGGADTQYF,TGCAGCGTAACCGGGACTAGCGGGGGGGCAGATACGCAGTATTTT
-,TRBV2,TRBJ2-1,-,CASKEGAGRVEQFF,TGTGCCAGCAAAGAGGGAGCGGGTAGGGTTGAGCAGTTCTTC
-,TRBV5-1,TRBJ1-1,TRBD1,CASSLTGTVNTEAFF,TGCGCCAGCAGCTTGACCGGGACAGTGAACACTGAAGCTTTCTTT
few,TRBV5-4,TRBJ1-5,TRBD1,CASSRGQGDQPQHF,TGTGCCAGCAGCAGGGGACAGGGTGATCAGCCCCAGCATTTT
-,TRBV7-6,TRBJ1-1,TRBD1,CASSPLAFSGGTVNTEAFF,TGTGCCAGCAGCCCCCTGGCCTTTTCAGGGGGCACGGTGAACACTGAAGCTTTCTTT
once,TRBV15,TRBJ2-7,-,CATSRDRVRDREQYF,TGTGCCACCAGCAGAGATAGGGTCAGGGATAGAGAGCAGTACTTC
-,TRBV19,TRBJ2-2,TRBD1,CASRGTDRGNTGELFF,TGTGCCAGTAGGGGTACAGACAGGGGAAACACCGGGGAGCTGTTTTTT
once,TRBV30,TRBJ2-2,-,CAWSVGDGELFF,TGTGCCTGGAGTGTAGGGGACGGGGAGCTGTTTTTT
-,TRBV4-1,TRBJ2-7,-,CASSSPEGGEQYF,TGCGCCAGCAGCTCCCCGGAGGGAGGCGAGCAGTACTTC
-,TRBV6-5,TRBJ1-1,-,CASSYAGTNTEAFF,TGTGCCAGCAGTTACGCGGGGACGAACACTGAAGCTTTCTTT
few,TRBV5-5,TRBJ2-7,-,CASSSRLGGPQRIEQYF,TGTGCCAGCAGCTCCCGTCTTGGTGGGCCCCAACGTATCGAGCAGTACTTC
-,TRBV5-1,TRBJ2-2,-,CASSFRSADTGELFF,TGCGCCAGCAGCTTTAGGTCTGCGGACACCGGGGAGCTGTTTTTT
-,TRBV11-2,TRBJ1-3,-,CASSRLTGSGNTIYF,TGTGCCAGCAGCCGGCTTACAGGGTCTGGAAACACCATATATTTT
-,TRBV30,TRBJ1-5,TRBD1,CAWGTGVGNQPQHF,TGTGCCTGGGGGACAGGGGTAGGCAATCAGCCCCAGCATTTT
-,TRBV10-3,TRBJ1-2,-,CAISLSRGGYTF,TGTGCCATCAGTCTCTCAAGAGGGGGCTACACCTTC
-,TRBV28,TRBJ1-4,-,CASRGDLREKLFF,TGTGCCAGCAGGGGAGATCTCAGGGAAAAACTGTTTTTT
once,TRBV18,TRBJ1-2,TRBD1,CASSPRDREMGGYTF,TGTGCCAGCTCACCAAGGGACAGGGAGATGGGAGGCTACACCTTC
-,TRBV11-2,TRBJ2-7,TRBD1,CASSLGDRGLLPLF,TGTGCCAGCAGCTTGGGGGACAGGGGCCTGCTCCCTCTATTC
-,TRBV4-2,TRBJ1-5,-,CASSQEVRYSNQPQHF,TGTGCCAGCAGCCAAGAGGTCCGGTATAGCAATCAGCCCCAGCATTTT
-,TRBV5-1,TRBJ2-1,-,CASSLGGDEQFF,TGCGCCAGCAGCTTGGGGGGGGATGAGCAGTTCTTC
-,TRBV5-6,TRBJ1-2,-,CASSLLGAKGGYTF,TGTGCCAGCAGCTTGTTAGGGGCCAAGGGTGGCTACACCTTC
once,TRBV13,TRBJ2-1,TRBD1,CASSIDRGLYNEQFF,TGTGCCAGCAGCATAGACAGGGGGCTCTACAATGAGCAGTTCTTC
few,TRBV30,TRBJ2-7,TRBD1,CACLRGQYEQYF,TGTGCCTGCCTAAGGGGACAGTACGAGCAGTACTTC
-,TRBV25-1,TRBJ2-3,-,CASSEYKGKTDTQYF,TGTGCCAGCAGTGAATATAAGGGGAAGACAGATACGCAGTATTTT
-,TRBV7-6,TRBJ2-1,-,CASSFSSGSSYNEQFF,TGTGCCAGCAGCTTTTCCTCAGGCAGCTCCTACAATGAGCAGTTCTTC
-,TRBV6-5,TRBJ2-7,-,CASRENPSYEQYF,TGTGCCAGCCGCGAGAACCCTTCCTACGAGCAGTACTTC